This TCR beta chain originates from a study of control samples from healthy donors and cancer patients. Some clones are missing from TCRdb's copy, which holds only in-frame ones; the method was immunoSEQ multiplex PCR. The table includes about 94,000 clones, around nine tenths detected once. Germline V lookup: CDR1 SGHKS, CDR2 YYEKEE (reference sequence). V gave up 2 bases and J gave up 8 bases; unmatched junction bases: 4. The CDR3 extends over 12 amino acids. The origin of this receptor is a woman aged 18-29 years in good health. The sequencing sample was made of blood. The V gene is TRBV5-5, the J gene TRBJ2-7; 7 bases match TRBD1. CDR3 DNA: TGTGCCAGCAGCTTCCCAGGGGGTCAGCAGTACTTC. Protein product: CASSFPGGQQYF.